This TCR beta chain emerged from a study of regulatory T cells in long-lasting Graves disease. The CDR3 consists of 12 residues. CDR1 and CDR2 from the germline V gene are MNHNS and SASEGT. The V end was cut by 7 bases, the J end by 2 bases, with 5 bases between. In this sample, this clonotype turned up many times. Its antigen is not known. The TCR beta library used iRepertoire HTBI primers with Arm-PCR amplification of CDR3. One entry per CDR3 protein results from TCRdb running MiXCR on the multiplex PCR reads. The repertoire includes a few hundred thousand distinct CDR3 sequences, around 20% of them detected once, and about 13% sits in the top ten. Time point meaning: persistent/refractory GD, antithyroid drugs over 5 years with positive TRAb. There was RNA extracted from PBMCs, and the TCR library was made from it. Patients hailed from an endocrinology department in Xi'an, China. A peripheral blood sample, 7 to 9.5 milliliters in volume, was drawn into EDTA tubes.

Study observations and caveats: The study found lower TCR diversity in persistent Graves' patients than in newly diagnosed ones.

This chain links TRBV6-1 with TRBJ2-2, with unresolved D. The sequencing used peripheral blood mononuclear cells (PBMCs), collected when the disease was refractory, from a patient treated with antithyroid drugs. This clonotype was obtained from a female donor with Graves disease. The CDR3 coding sequence is TGTGCCAGCATGGATAACACCGGGGAGCTGTTTTTT. This sequence encodes CASMDNTGELFF.